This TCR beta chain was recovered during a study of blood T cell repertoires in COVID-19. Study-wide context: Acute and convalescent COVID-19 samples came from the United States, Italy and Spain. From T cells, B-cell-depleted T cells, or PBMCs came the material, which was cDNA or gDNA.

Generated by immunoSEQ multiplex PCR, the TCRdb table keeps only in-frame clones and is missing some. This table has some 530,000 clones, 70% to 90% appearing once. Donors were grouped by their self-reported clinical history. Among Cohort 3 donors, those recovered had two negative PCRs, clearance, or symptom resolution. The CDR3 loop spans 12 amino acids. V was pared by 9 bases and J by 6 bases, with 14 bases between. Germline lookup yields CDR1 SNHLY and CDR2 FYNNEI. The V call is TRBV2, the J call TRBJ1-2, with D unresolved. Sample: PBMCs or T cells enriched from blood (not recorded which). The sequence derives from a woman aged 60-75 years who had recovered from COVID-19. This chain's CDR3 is CASGGPSHGYTF. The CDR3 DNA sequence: TGTGCCAGTGGTGGGCCCTCCCATGGCTACACCTTC.